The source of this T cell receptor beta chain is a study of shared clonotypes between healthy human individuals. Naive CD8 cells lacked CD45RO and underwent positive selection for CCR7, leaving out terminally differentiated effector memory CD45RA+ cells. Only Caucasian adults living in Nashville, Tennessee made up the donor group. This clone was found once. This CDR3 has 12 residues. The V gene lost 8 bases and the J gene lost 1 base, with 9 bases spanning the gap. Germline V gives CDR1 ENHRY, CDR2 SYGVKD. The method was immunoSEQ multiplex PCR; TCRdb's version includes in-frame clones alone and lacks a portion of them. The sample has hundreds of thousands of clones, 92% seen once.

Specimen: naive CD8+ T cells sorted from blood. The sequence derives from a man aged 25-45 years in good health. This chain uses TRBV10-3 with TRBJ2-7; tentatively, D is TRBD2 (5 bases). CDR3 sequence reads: CAIGEQSYEQYF. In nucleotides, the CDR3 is TGTGCCATCGGGGAGCAGTCCTACGAGCAGTACTTC.